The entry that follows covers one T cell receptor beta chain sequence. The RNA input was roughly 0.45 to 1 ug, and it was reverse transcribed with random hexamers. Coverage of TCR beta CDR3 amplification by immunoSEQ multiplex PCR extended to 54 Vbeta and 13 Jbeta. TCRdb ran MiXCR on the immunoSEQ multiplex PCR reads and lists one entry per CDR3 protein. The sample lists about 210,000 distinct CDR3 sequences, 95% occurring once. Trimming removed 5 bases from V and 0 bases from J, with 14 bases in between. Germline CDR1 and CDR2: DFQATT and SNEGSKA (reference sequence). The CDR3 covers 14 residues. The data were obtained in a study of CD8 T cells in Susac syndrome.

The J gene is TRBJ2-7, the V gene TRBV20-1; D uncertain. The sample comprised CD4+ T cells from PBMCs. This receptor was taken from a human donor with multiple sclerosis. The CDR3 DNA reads TGCAGTGCTCGGAGTCCGAGGAGCTCCTACGAGCAGTACTTC. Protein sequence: CSARSPRSSYEQYF.